This TCR beta chain was sequenced for a study of blood T cell repertoires in COVID-19. Looking at the study overall: Acute and convalescent COVID-19 specimens originated in the United States, Italy and Spain. Sources were T cells, B-cell-depleted T cells, or PBMCs; the material itself was cDNA or gDNA.

V gave up 4 bases and J gave up 5 bases; unmatched junction bases: 11. Per germline, CDR1 SGDLS and CDR2 YYNGEE. The CDR3 is 16 amino acids. Per the study methods: Cell counts per sample came from amplifying reference gene primers. Libraries were prepared by immunoSEQ multiplex PCR; TCRdb keeps only in-frame clonotypes and omits some of them. From that table come the V and J calls and clone size; the DNA was used to work out D and trimming. The table shows under 85,000 clones, with roughly 86% occurring only once. The sequenced sample was peripheral blood. The sequence was obtained from an older man with acute or convalescent COVID-19. The chain carries TRBV9 and TRBJ2-2; 7 bases agree with TRBD1. The CDR3 nucleotides read TGTGCCAGCAGCCCAGGGGGAACGCGGCGGACCGGGGAGCTGTTTTTT. Amino acid sequence: CASSPGGTRRTGELFF.